The clone carrying this TCR beta chain was seen repeatedly, ten times or more. The authors made TCR beta cDNA from around 500 ng total RNA with a constant-region primer. Generation of the TCR beta libraries relied on three nested multiplex PCR rounds using slightly modified ARM-PCR. A C-beta reverse primer and TRBV1-TRBV30 forward primers served in each of the first two PCR rounds, at ten to eleven cycles apiece. From the multiplex PCR reads, TCRdb called clonotypes with MiXCR, one entry per CDR3 protein. Altogether 75,000 to 80,000 distinct CDR3 sequences are present, about 75% being singletons, with the ten largest covering roughly 28%. The record originates from a study of tumor-infiltrating lymphocytes in primary liver carcinoma. At the level of the study: Samples gave roughly 3.5 to 7.5 million productive TCRbeta reads, similar across tissue types.

The CDR3 is made up of 14 amino acids. V shed 3 bases and J shed 0 bases, with 7 bases lying between them. Per the germline V gene, CDR1 is SGHAT and CDR2 is FQNNGV. RNA and DNA were co-extracted from roughly 20-30 mg of unsorted bulk tissue. This rearrangement joins TRBV11-2 to TRBJ2-3; the D gene could be TRBD1 or TRBD2 (5 bases each). This TCR came from a man aged 40-49 years with primary liver carcinoma and hepatitis B virus infection. Sequenced: tumor-adjacent normal liver tissue. The CDR3 coding sequence is TGTGCCAGCAGCTTTCGGGACAGCACAGATACGCAGTATTTT. It translates to CASSFRDSTDTQYF.